The entry that follows covers one TCR beta chain sequence. The assay was immunoSEQ multiplex PCR, and TCRdb's table has in-frame clones only and misses some. The table lists roughly 37,000 clones, 92% of them singletons. This record belongs to a study of T cell changes during pregnancy in multiple sclerosis. Germline loops: CDR1 SGDLS, CDR2 YYNGEE. With 3 bases removed from V and 5 bases from J, the gap between germline ends came to 9 bases. This CDR3 contains 13 residues. The chain is built from TRBV9 and TRBJ2-1, with D unclear. Specimen: CD8+ T cells from peripheral blood mononuclear cells, collected before pregnancy. This TCR derives from a female donor with multiple sclerosis, enrolled in a pregnancy study. CDR3 region: CASSGALNNEQFF. The CDR3 nucleotides read TGTGCCAGCAGCGGAGCTTTGAACAATGAGCAGTTCTTC. The whole variable domain, remainder taken from reference TRBV9 and TRBJ2-1, is DSGVTQTPKHLITATGQRVTLRCSPRSGDLSVYWYQQSLDQGLQFLIQYYNGEERAKGNILERFSAQQFPDLHSELNLSSLELGDSALYFCASSGALNNEQFFGPGTRLTVL.